Listed here are 32 T cell receptor beta chains from one sample, sequenced in a study of T cell repertoires in ileal Crohn's disease. The protocol was immunoSEQ multiplex PCR, while the TCRdb copy is restricted to in-frame clones and leaves out a portion. Among about 2,400 clones listed, nearly 80% were seen once. Stated time point: neoterminal ileum biopsy at postoperative endoscopy, about 6 months after surgery. The material sequenced was ileal tissue. The source is an adult with Crohn's disease.

The chain couples TRBV5-1 to TRBJ2-5, with D possibly matching TRBD1 (5 bases). Germline V gene data show CDR1 as SGHRS and CDR2 as YFSETQ. The V end lost 3 bases, the J end lost 3 bases, and 12 bases lay between the germline ends. The CDR3 runs to 14 residues. Here the CDR3 reads CASSSDTPKETQYF. DNA of the CDR3: TGCGCCAGCAGCTCGGACACTCCCAAAGAGACCCAGTACTTC.

The chain carries TRBV27 and TRBJ1-1; D unresolved. Trimming cost V 0 bases and J 1 base, with 9 bases left between them. Germline V lookup: CDR1 MNHEY, CDR2 SMNVEV (reference sequence). This CDR3 contains 15 residues. The DNA for the CDR3 is TGTGCCAGCAGTTTATCGAACTACCAGAACACTGAAGCTTTCTTT. It yields the protein CASSLSNYQNTEAFF.

The rearrangement links TRBV6-1 to TRBJ2-7; 8 bases match TRBD2. CDR1 is MNHNS and CDR2 is SASEGT in the germline V gene. With V trimmed by 1 base and J by 3 bases, 5 bases remained unmatched. This CDR3 has 15 residues. CDR3 sequence reads: CASSEGSGSFYEQYF. CDR3 nucleotide sequence: TGTGCCAGCAGTGAAGGAAGCGGGAGTTTCTACGAGCAGTACTTC.

This clone appeared a single time. The rearrangement uses TRBV5-4 and TRBJ2-1, with 8 bases aligning to TRBD2. The CDR3 is 16 amino acids. The V and J ends lost 4 bases and 4 bases, in that order; junction bases with no gene match: 10. Germline V gene data show CDR1 as SGHNT and CDR2 as YYREEE (reference sequence). The DNA of the CDR3 is TGTGCCAGCAGCAGGGACGAGCGGGGGCTATACAATGAGCAGTTCTTC. Translation: CASSRDERGLYNEQFF.

This clone was seen a few times. The J gene is TRBJ2-7, the V gene TRBV7-9; the match to TRBD2 covers 9 bases. The CDR3 totals 19 residues. Trimming removed 4 bases from V and 6 bases from J; junction bases left unmatched: 22. The V gene's germline CDR1 is SEHNR and CDR2 FQNEAQ (reference sequence). The CDR3 sequence: CASSYWGQGSSGRGPEQYF. In nucleotides, the CDR3 is TGTGCCAGCAGCTACTGGGGACAAGGGAGTAGCGGGAGAGGACCCGAGCAGTACTTC.

The genes are TRBV5-6 and TRBJ1-1; D is possibly TRBD1 (6 bases). The length of the CDR3 is 14 residues. Germline V gene lookup returns CDR1 SGHDT and CDR2 YYEEEE. V gave up 1 base and J gave up 0 bases, with 7 bases separating them. This CDR3 is CASSLTGMNTEAFF. DNA for the CDR3: TGTGCCAGCAGCTTGACAGGGATGAACACTGAAGCTTTCTTT.

This clone has a single count. The CDR3 spells CASSIISYNEQFF. In DNA, the CDR3 is TGTGCCAGTAGTATTATATCCTACAATGAGCAGTTCTTC. The chain has TRBV19 and TRBJ2-1; D is undetermined. CDR1 and CDR2 (germline): LNHDA, SQIVND (reference sequence). V lost 3 bases and J lost 1, with 4 bases in between. There are 13 residues in the CDR3. The full variable domain, completed using reference TRBV19 and TRBJ2-1, is DGGITQSPKYLFRKEGQNVTLSCEQNLNHDAMYWYRQDPGQGLRLIYYSQIVNDFQKGDIAEGYSVSREKKESFPLTVTSAQKNPTAFYLCASSIISYNEQFFGPGTRLTVL.

The rearrangement links TRBV19 to TRBJ2-1, with D perhaps TRBD2 (6 bases). The germline V gene encodes CDR1 LNHDA and CDR2 SQIVND (reference sequence). V shed 0 bases and J shed 0 bases, with 9 bases lying between them. The CDR3 loop spans 16 amino acids. As DNA, the CDR3 is TGTGCCAGTAGTATAGATCGCGGGGACTCCTACAATGAGCAGTTCTTC. Protein product: CASSIDRGDSYNEQFF. Together with reference TRBV19 and TRBJ2-1, the CDR3 gives the full variable domain: DGGITQSPKYLFRKEGQNVTLSCEQNLNHDAMYWYRQDPGQGLRLIYYSQIVNDFQKGDIAEGYSVSREKKESFPLTVTSAQKNPTAFYLCASSIDRGDSYNEQFFGPGTRLTVL.

This clone was seen only a few times. This chain connects TRBV29-1 to TRBJ1-2, with TRBD1 matching over 7 bases. Germline V gene data show CDR1 as SQVTM and CDR2 as ANQGSEA. This CDR3 contains 13 residues. V was clipped by 3 bases and J by 8 bases; unmatched bases: 9. In nucleotides, the CDR3 is TGCAGCGTTGACCCGGGACAGATGTGGGGCTACACCTTC. It codes for CSVDPGQMWGYTF. Full variable domain (missing parts from reference TRBV29-1 and TRBJ1-2): SAVISQKPSRDICQRGTSLTIQCQVDSQVTMMFWYRQQPGQSLTLIATANQGSEATYESGFVIDKFPISRPNLTFSTLTVSNMSPEDSSIYLCSVDPGQMWGYTFGSGTRLTVV.

This clone was picked up a small number of times. The chain employs TRBV7-3 and TRBJ2-3; D is unclear. Germline CDR1 is SGHTA and CDR2 is FQGTGA. With 2 bases removed from V and 5 bases from J, the gap between germline ends came to 5 bases. The CDR3 runs to 12 residues. CDR3 region: CASSLPGDTQYF. In DNA, the CDR3 is TGTGCCAGCAGCTTACCCGGAGATACGCAGTATTTT.

J is TRBJ2-7 and V is TRBV27; 9 bases fit TRBD1. Germline V gene lookup returns CDR1 MNHEY and CDR2 SMNVEV (reference sequence). The CDR3 loop spans 15 amino acids. The trim removed 7 bases at V and 2 bases at J, leaving 9 bases unmatched. The CDR3 DNA follows: TGTGCCAGCATCCCTAGGGGGACAGGGCCCTACGAGCAGTACTTC. Its protein product is CASIPRGTGPYEQYF.

This clone showed up just a few times. V is TRBV7-3 and J is TRBJ2-7, with 8 bases identical to TRBD2. The CDR3 totals 14 residues. V was clipped by 2 bases and J by 6 bases; unmatched bases: 6. Germline CDR1 reads SGHTA; CDR2 reads FQGTGA. For the CDR3, the DNA is TGTGCCAGCAGCTTAGGGGGACTAGTAAGCGAGCAGTACTTC. Protein sequence: CASSLGGLVSEQYF.

V gene TRBV27 combines with J gene TRBJ2-2; D ambiguous. Germline CDR1 MNHEY, CDR2 SMNVEV (reference sequence). The CDR3 is 15 amino acids. Trimming pared 7 bases from V and 5 bases from J, leaving 17 bases between. CDR3 loop: CASMSSNYLTGELFF. CDR3 sequence (DNA): TGTGCCAGCATGTCGAGTAACTACCTGACCGGGGAGCTGTTTTTT.

This chain joins TRBV6-5 and TRBJ2-2; the match to TRBD2 covers 7 bases. V trimming: 4 bases; J trimming: 4 bases; junction bases outside the gene matches: 9. This CDR3 comprises 16 residues. Germline CDR1 is MNHEY and CDR2 is SVGAGI. The CDR3 sequence is CASSSRSGASTGELFF. For the CDR3, the DNA is TGTGCCAGCAGTTCCCGCAGCGGGGCCTCCACCGGGGAGCTGTTTTTT.

This chain joins TRBV6-5 and TRBJ2-7, with 8 bases identical to TRBD2. Germline trimming cut 10 bases from V and 0 bases from J; bases unmatched to any gene: 5. Germline V gene lookup returns CDR1 MNHEY and CDR2 SVGAGI. CDR3 length: 13 residues. The CDR3 region has the DNA TGTGCCACACTAGCGGTAAGCTCCTACGAGCAGTACTTC. Residues: CATLAVSSYEQYF.

CDR3 residues: CASTGRVSYEQYF. CDR3 DNA sequence: TGTGCCAGCACCGGGCGGGTCTCCTACGAGCAGTACTTC. V usage is TRBV5-6 and J usage is TRBJ2-7; D might be TRBD2 (5 bases). Trimming pared 6 bases from V and 0 bases from J, leaving 10 bases between. CDR1 and CDR2 from the germline V gene are SGHDT and YYEEEE. The CDR3 spans 13 residues.

This clone has just a few counts. The chain uses TRBV5-6 and TRBJ2-1; the D is unclear. CDR3 length: 11 amino acids. Germline V gene sequence: CDR1 SGHDT, CDR2 YYEEEE. V shed 4 bases and J shed 9 bases, with 8 bases lying between them. For the CDR3, the DNA is TGTGCCAGCAGCCGACAACTTGAGCAGTTCTTC. Translating it yields CASSRQLEQFF.

The rearrangement joins TRBV5-4 to TRBJ1-1; possible D gene TRBD1, 5 bases. The germline V gene has CDR1 SGHNT and CDR2 YYREEE (reference sequence). The V gene lost 7 bases and the J gene lost 1 base, with 17 bases spanning the gap. The CDR3 has 15 amino acids. As DNA, the CDR3 is TGTGCCAGCTCCCTGGGGGGGTGGGGGAACACTGAAGCTTTCTTT. Translated, it gives CASSLGGWGNTEAFF.

V gene TRBV29-1 combines with J gene TRBJ2-3, with 8 bases identical to TRBD1. V shed 4 bases, J shed 5 bases, and the junction held 5 bases outside the gene matches. CDR3 length: 13 amino acids. Germline lookup yields CDR1 SQVTM and CDR2 ANQGSEA. The CDR3 DNA reads as TGCAGCGTTGGGGCAGGGGGCGAAGATACGCAGTATTTT. Its protein is CSVGAGGEDTQYF.

Turning to this clone: At one end, the junction sequence differs from germline, possibly due to a read error. The chain combines TRBV5-1 with TRBJ2-7, with TRBD1 matching over 8 bases. This CDR3 has 14 residues. Germline V gene sequence: CDR1 SGHRS, CDR2 YFSETQ. This chain's CDR3 is CANSSTGGTYEQYF. CDR3 nucleotide sequence: TGCGCCAACAGCTCCACAGGGGGTACCTACGAGCAGTACTTC.

The chain recombines TRBV5-1 with TRBJ1-5, with 9 bases that match TRBD1. The trim removed 4 bases at V and 4 bases at J, leaving 3 bases unmatched. The CDR3 covers 14 residues. CDR1 SGHRS and CDR2 YFSETQ come from the germline V gene. The CDR3 sequence is CASSIGTGNQPQHF. The CDR3 nucleotides are TGCGCCAGCAGCATCGGGACAGGGAATCAGCCCCAGCATTTT.

This chain connects TRBV25-1 to TRBJ1-1, with a tentative D call TRBD1 (5 bases). The V end was cut by 2 bases, the J end by 0 bases, with 19 bases between. CDR3 length equals 18 residues. Per germline, CDR1 MGHDK and CDR2 SYGVNS. CDR3 protein: CASSEGAGRQRLNTEAFF. Written as DNA, the CDR3 is TGTGCCAGCAGTGAAGGGGCAGGTCGACAGAGACTGAACACTGAAGCTTTCTTT.

The rearrangement links TRBV4-2 to TRBJ2-1, with 13 nucleotides matching TRBD2. J was trimmed by 7 bases and V by 1 base; bases with no gene match: 10. CDR3 length: 18 amino acids. Germline values: CDR1 LGHNA, CDR2 YNFKEQ. CDR3 loop: CASSQGTSGGTLGNEQFF. The CDR3 DNA reads as TGTGCCAGCAGCCAAGGGACTAGCGGGGGAACGTTGGGGAATGAGCAGTTCTTC.

This chain uses TRBV4-2 with TRBJ2-3; 8 bases fit TRBD1. CDR3 length: 15 amino acids. Germline CDR1 LGHNA, CDR2 YNFKEQ. The V segment lost 1 base and the J segment 2 bases; nucleotides outside the gene matches: 2. The CDR3 coding sequence is TGTGCCAGCAGCCAAGGACAGGGGCACACAGATACGCAGTATTTT. Amino acid sequence: CASSQGQGHTDTQYF.

V is TRBV5-1 and J is TRBJ2-5; no clear D gene. The CDR3 is 13 residues long. Germline V gives CDR1 SGHRS, CDR2 YFSETQ. V lost 0 bases and J 0 bases, leaving 3 bases between the germline ends. The CDR3 spells CASSLADQETQYF. The CDR3 coding sequence is TGCGCCAGCAGCTTGGCCGACCAAGAGACCCAGTACTTC.

V gene TRBV18 combines with J gene TRBJ2-4; D is perhaps TRBD2 (5 bases). This CDR3 is built from 20 residues. Germline lookup yields CDR1 KGHSH and CDR2 LQKENI. The V end lost 0 bases, the J end lost 0 bases, and 21 bases lay between the germline ends. This CDR3 reads CASSPPEELEFGLAKNIQYF. The CDR3 bases are TGTGCCAGCTCACCACCGGAGGAATTAGAATTTGGGCTAGCCAAAAACATTCAGTACTTC.

This clone is large. The CDR3 reads CATPRWRSSYNEQFF. CDR3 coding DNA: TGTGCCACCCCGCGGTGGAGGAGCTCCTACAATGAGCAGTTCTTC. The chain carries TRBV2 and TRBJ2-1, with D maybe TRBD2 (5 bases). The V and J ends lost 10 bases and 0 bases respectively, with 16 bases between them. This CDR3 comprises 15 residues. Germline assignment: CDR1 SNHLY and CDR2 FYNNEI.

The J gene is TRBJ2-7, the V gene TRBV11-2, with TRBD2 matching 8 bases. The germline V gene has CDR1 SGHAT and CDR2 FQNNGV. V trimming: 3 bases; J trimming: 4 bases; junction bases outside the gene matches: 11. This CDR3 is 16 amino acids long. The CDR3 region has the DNA TGTGCCAGCAGCTTGATACTGGCGGGAGGTATTTACGAGCAGTACTTC. Protein product: CASSLILAGGIYEQYF.

The rearrangement links TRBV5-1 to TRBJ1-2; TRBD1 might be the D (5 bases). The V and J ends lost 0 bases and 0 bases respectively, with 6 bases between them. This CDR3 has 14 amino acids. Germline assignment: CDR1 SGHRS and CDR2 YFSETQ. CDR3 protein: CASSLATANYGYTF. In DNA, the CDR3 is TGCGCCAGCAGCTTGGCGACAGCTAACTATGGCTACACCTTC.

The chain carries TRBV2 and TRBJ2-5; 9 nucleotides align to TRBD2. This CDR3 spans 15 amino acids. CDR1 and CDR2 from the germline V gene are SNHLY and FYNNEI. After removal of 6 bases from V and 2 bases from J, the junction contained 7 bases not matched to a gene. Here the CDR3 DNA reads TGTGCCAGCAGGCCGGGACTAGCCATTCAAGAGACCCAGTACTTC. It yields the protein CASRPGLAIQETQYF.

This clone has more than one count but fewer than ten. CDR3 loop: CSVKVAGGSGNTIYF. CDR3 in DNA: TGCAGCGTAAAAGTGGCAGGGGGCTCTGGAAACACCATATATTTT. The V gene is TRBV29-1, the J gene TRBJ1-3; 7 bases are shared with TRBD1. Germline V gene lookup returns CDR1 SQVTM and CDR2 ANQGSEA. V lost 6 bases, J lost 0 bases, and 8 bases stayed unmatched. There are 15 residues in the CDR3.

Comment on this clone: Sequence at one end of the junction differs from germline and may be a read error. This chain uses TRBV5-6 with TRBJ1-5, with D uncertain. This CDR3 has 15 amino acids. Looked up from germline, CDR1 is SGHDT and CDR2 is YYEEEE. Here the CDR3 reads CASNLWQAANQPQHF. In DNA form, the CDR3 reads TGTGCCAGCAACTTGTGGCAGGCCGCCAATCAGCCCCAGCATTTT.